This passage covers 23 T cell receptor beta chains from one sample sequenced in a study of cytomegalovirus exposure and HLA in healthy donors. PCR primers comprised 60 Vbeta and 13 Jbeta primers. Profiled with immunoSEQ multiplex PCR; TCRdb holds only in-frame clones, not every one. The data hold 150,000 to 200,000 clones, with about 63% observed a single time. Sequencing was carried out using PBMCs. All receptors derive from a woman aged 40 to 50 in good health and CMV-seropositive.

This chain joins TRBV6-5 and TRBJ1-1; D possibly corresponds to TRBD1 (6 bases). Trimming stripped 5 bases from V and 0 bases from J, with 7 bases between. The CDR3 has 13 residues. Germline-derived CDR1 and CDR2 are MNHEY and SVGAGI. CDR3 region: CASSRTVNTEAFF. The DNA for the CDR3 is TGTGCCAGCAGTCGGACAGTGAACACTGAAGCTTTCTTT.

The chain carries TRBV28 and TRBJ1-5; 11 nucleotides agree with TRBD1. Per the germline V gene, CDR1 is MDHEN and CDR2 is SYDVKM. V lost 1 base and J lost 3; bases outside the gene matches: 2. The CDR3 extends over 16 amino acids. CDR3 sequence (DNA): TGTGCCAGCAGTTTATCCGGACAGGGGGCCAATCAGCCCCAGCATTTT. Protein product: CASSLSGQGANQPQHF.

In this sample, this clone turned up once. The genes are TRBV5-1 and TRBJ1-6, with TRBD1 matching over 7 bases. The CDR3 is made up of 16 amino acids. V shed 5 bases and J 6 bases; nucleotides not matched to a gene: 11. Germline CDR1 is SGHRS and CDR2 is YFSETQ. The DNA of the CDR3 is TGCGCCAGCAGATCTGGGCCGGGACAGAGTAATTCACCCCTCCACTTT. It translates to CASRSGPGQSNSPLHF.

This clone was observed once. This rearrangement joins TRBV5-6 to TRBJ1-2; 7 positions agree with TRBD1. Germline values: CDR1 SGHDT, CDR2 YYEEEE. The V segment lost 2 bases and the J segment 4 bases; nucleotides outside the gene matches: 8. The CDR3 is 15 amino acids. CDR3 region: CASSFEGAMSYGYTF. CDR3 sequence (DNA): TGTGCCAGCAGCTTTGAGGGGGCGATGAGCTATGGCTACACCTTC.

The chain employs TRBV7-3 and TRBJ2-5; 10 bases agree with TRBD2. V shed 5 bases, J shed 4 bases, and the junction held 7 bases outside the gene matches. This CDR3 comprises 15 residues. Germline CDR1 and CDR2: SGHTA and FQGTGA. The CDR3 nucleotides read TGTGCCAGCAGCGCCCTAGCGGGGGTTGGAGAGACCCAGTACTTC. As protein: CASSALAGVGETQYF.

V usage is TRBV4-3 and J usage is TRBJ2-6; tentatively, D is TRBD1 (7 bases). Germline-derived CDR1 and CDR2 are LGHNA and YSLEER. The V end was cut by 0 bases, the J end by 4 bases, with 19 bases between. CDR3 length: 19 amino acids. This chain's CDR3 is CASSQDLGQPGVGANVLTF. DNA of the CDR3: TGCGCCAGCAGCCAAGACCTGGGACAGCCGGGAGTAGGGGCCAACGTCCTGACTTTC.

This chain uses TRBV10-3 with TRBJ2-2; D call uncertain. From germline, CDR1 is ENHRY and CDR2 SYGVKD. V lost 1 base to trimming and J lost 0 bases, with 9 bases between them. CDR3 length equals 16 residues. In DNA, the CDR3 is TGTGCCATCAGTGAGTTAGTCAGGACGAACACCGGGGAGCTGTTTTTT. It translates to CAISELVRTNTGELFF.

J is TRBJ1-1 and V is TRBV7-2, with 8 positions matching TRBD1. CDR1 and CDR2 (germline): SGHTA, FQGNSA. The CDR3 totals 15 residues. Trimming cost V 5 bases and J 3 bases; bases outside gene matches: 8. CDR3 sequence (DNA): TGTGCCAGCAGCACAACCCGGGGACAGGACACTGAAGCTTTCTTT. This encodes CASSTTRGQDTEAFF.

This clone has just a few counts. This chain uses TRBV20-1 with TRBJ2-3; D is unresolved. V was trimmed by 6 bases and J by 6 bases, leaving 7 bases between them. The CDR3 runs 10 residues. CDR1 and CDR2 (germline): DFQATT, SNEGSKA (reference sequence). CDR3 sequence (DNA): TGCAGTGCACGAGGTGATACGCAGTATTTT. This encodes CSARGDTQYF.

This chain joins TRBV18 and TRBJ1-4; no reliable D call. Trimming cost V 2 bases and J 5 bases, with 12 bases left between them. From germline, CDR1 is KGHSH and CDR2 LQKENI. The CDR3 consists of 15 residues. CDR3 in amino acids: CASSPTPSGNEKLFF. In nucleotides, the CDR3 is TGTGCCAGCTCACCAACCCCGAGCGGGAATGAAAAACTGTTTTTT.

The chain carries TRBV5-1 and TRBJ2-1; D is possibly TRBD1 (5 bases). V lost 4 bases to trimming and J lost 0 bases, with 11 bases between them. Germline V CDR1 and CDR2: SGHRS, YFSETQ. CDR3 length equals 15 residues. In DNA, the CDR3 is TGCGCCAGCAGCCCCCTCCAGGGCTCCTACAATGAGCAGTTCTTC. It yields the protein CASSPLQGSYNEQFF.

This chain uses TRBV28 with TRBJ2-7; 9 bases fit TRBD1. The germline gives CDR1 MDHEN, CDR2 SYDVKM. The CDR3 is 15 amino acids. V shed 5 bases, J shed 0 bases, and the junction held 5 bases outside the gene matches. As DNA, the CDR3 is TGTGCCAGCAGTCACGAGGGACAGGGCTCCTACGAGCAGTACTTC. Translation gives CASSHEGQGSYEQYF.

A word on this clone: Mismatch with germline at one junction end may stem from a read error. The chain couples TRBV7-9 to TRBJ1-2, with D unclear. This CDR3 comprises 14 residues. Germline V gene sequence: CDR1 SEHNR, CDR2 FQNEAQ (reference sequence). CDR3 sequence: CASSLAGGNYGYPF. CDR3 DNA: TGTGCCAGCAGCTTAGCGGGAGGCAACTATGGCTACCCCTTC.

This clone was counted between two and nine times. The chain recombines TRBV27 with TRBJ2-1, with D perhaps matching TRBD1 (6 bases). The CDR3 contains 14 residues. Germline lookup yields CDR1 MNHEY and CDR2 SMNVEV (reference sequence). The ends were cut back, 6 bases at V and 9 bases at J, with 18 bases in the middle. The CDR3 DNA follows: TGTGCCAGCAGGAGAGGGGACACGGACACTGAGCAGTTCTTC. It yields the protein CASRRGDTDTEQFF.

V usage is TRBV6-1 and J usage is TRBJ2-2, with 11 bases aligning to TRBD1. CDR1 is MNHNS and CDR2 is SASEGT in the germline V gene. There are 16 residues in the CDR3. V gave up 2 bases and J gave up 6 bases; unmatched junction bases: 5. The CDR3 DNA reads as TGTGCCAGCAGTGAATATGGACAGGGGGCAGCCGGGGAGCTGTTTTTT. It specifies CASSEYGQGAAGELFF.

J is TRBJ2-1 and V is TRBV28, with 11 bases fitting TRBD2. V trimming: 7 bases; J trimming: 10 bases; junction bases outside the gene matches: 12. This CDR3 has 15 amino acids. Germline V CDR1 and CDR2: MDHEN, SYDVKM. The CDR3 DNA follows: TGTGCCAGCACCGTTCCGGGACTAGCGGATTACGAGCAGTTCTTC. It specifies CASTVPGLADYEQFF.

V and J are TRBV10-3 and TRBJ2-7; 8 positions match TRBD1. Germline trimming cut 7 bases from V and 0 bases from J; bases unmatched to any gene: 5. Germline V lookup: CDR1 ENHRY, CDR2 SYGVKD. CDR3 length: 14 residues. This chain's CDR3 is CAITPTGASYEQYF. Written as DNA, the CDR3 is TGTGCCATCACCCCGACAGGGGCCTCCTACGAGCAGTACTTC.

This clone was observed a few times. The V call is TRBV7-2, the J call TRBJ2-1; 7 bases are shared with TRBD1. This CDR3 comprises 15 residues. Germline V CDR1 and CDR2: SGHTA, FQGNSA. Germline trimming cut 3 bases from V and 6 bases from J; bases unmatched to any gene: 8. DNA for the CDR3: TGTGCCAGCAGCTTTCCCCAGGGGGTGTTCAATGAGCAGTTCTTC. Protein sequence: CASSFPQGVFNEQFF.

The rearrangement uses TRBV6-1 and TRBJ2-1; D call uncertain. V lost 6 bases to trimming and J lost 5 bases, with 8 bases between them. The CDR3 covers 12 residues. The V gene's germline CDR1 is MNHNS and CDR2 SASEGT. The CDR3 coding sequence is TGTGCCAGCAGACGAACTAACAATGAGCAGTTCTTC. Encoded protein: CASRRTNNEQFF.

The chain has TRBV4-2 and TRBJ2-6; 12 bases line up with TRBD2. The germline V gene has CDR1 LGHNA and CDR2 YNFKEQ. The CDR3 is 17 residues long. After removal of 4 bases from V and 0 bases from J, the junction contained 1 base not matched to a gene. For the CDR3, the DNA is TGTGCCAGCAGCCCTAGCGGGGGGGCCTCTGGGGCCAACGTCCTGACTTTC. Its translation: CASSPSGGASGANVLTF.

The chain combines TRBV27 with TRBJ2-7; TRBD1 aligns across 9 bases. V lost 5 bases and J lost 3; bases outside the gene matches: 11. Germline CDR1 and CDR2: MNHEY and SMNVEV (reference sequence). The CDR3 is 16 amino acids. The CDR3 spells CASSHDYRGRGYEQYF. Written as DNA, the CDR3 is TGTGCCAGCAGTCACGATTACAGGGGGCGCGGCTACGAGCAGTACTTC.

The genes are TRBV11-3 and TRBJ2-7, with TRBD2 matching over 9 bases. V was pared by 1 base and J by 2 bases, with 12 bases of the junction left unmatched. The V gene's germline CDR1 is SGHNT and CDR2 YENEEA. The CDR3 has 18 amino acids. Here the CDR3 reads CASSLGPLQREAPYEQYF. The CDR3 nucleotides are TGTGCCAGCAGCTTAGGACCCTTGCAGCGGGAGGCCCCCTACGAGCAGTACTTC.

This clone was seen only a few times. The V call is TRBV6-4, the J call TRBJ1-1; D not certain. This CDR3 region has 13 residues. Germline-derived CDR1 and CDR2 are MRHNA and SNTAGT. With 3 bases removed from V and 1 base from J, the gap between germline ends came to 6 bases. The DNA for the CDR3 is TGTGCCAGCAGTGAAACAGAGAACACTGAAGCTTTCTTT. Its protein is CASSETENTEAFF.